This T cell receptor beta chain was documented in a study of control samples from healthy donors and cancer patients. The CDR3 is 13 amino acids. The V end was cut by 5 bases, the J end by 6 bases, with 11 bases between. Germline-derived CDR1 and CDR2 are GTSNPN and SVGIG (reference sequence). Sequencing used immunoSEQ multiplex PCR; TCRdb keeps in-frame clones, though not all of them. Of 150,000 to 200,000 clones in the sample, around 90% were seen once. The specimen was blood. J is TRBJ1-6 and V is TRBV30; no clear D gene. This TCR was sampled from a woman aged 50 to 65 in good health. The CDR3 region has the DNA TGTGCCTGGGACCCCGGCGGTAATTCACCCCTCCACTTT. This translates into CAWDPGGNSPLHF.